Below are 24 T cell receptor beta chains sequenced from a single sample in a study of blood T cell repertoires in COVID-19. Assay used: immunoSEQ multiplex PCR; TCRdb lists only in-frame clones, some missing. The sample contains a few hundred thousand clones, about 90% of which appear only once. Specimen: peripheral blood. The origin of the receptors is a person aged 18 to 30 with COVID-19, enrolled during active disease.

This clone was detected only once. The chain is built from TRBV28 and TRBJ1-3; tentative D call: TRBD1 (6 bases). Deletions cut 2 bases from V and 4 bases from J, with 9 bases between. CDR1 MDHEN and CDR2 SYDVKM come from the germline V gene. CDR3 length: 14 residues. This CDR3 is CASSLEGVGNTIYF. The CDR3 coding sequence is TGTGCCAGCAGTTTAGAGGGGGTCGGAAACACCATATATTTT.

The V call is TRBV3-1 (or the pseudogene TRBV3-2), the J call TRBJ1-1; D gene ambiguous. The CDR3 length is 11 residues. V lost 1 base, J lost 13 bases, and 10 bases lay in between. Germline CDR1 LGHDT, CDR2 YNNKEL (reference sequence). This CDR3 reads CASSQVLLVFF. In DNA, the CDR3 is TGTGCCAGCAGCCAAGTCTTACTGGTTTTCTTT.

This chain connects TRBV5-4 to TRBJ2-1, with D maybe TRBD1 (6 bases). V shed 6 bases and J shed 5 bases, with 15 bases lying between them. The germline V gene encodes CDR1 SGHNT and CDR2 YYREEE (reference sequence). The CDR3 loop spans 14 amino acids. The CDR3, as DNA: TGTGCCAGCACCTCCGGGACAAACGACAATGAGCAGTTCTTC. Amino acids: CASTSGTNDNEQFF.

This chain uses TRBV9 with TRBJ1-6; TRBD1 might be the D (5 bases). The CDR3 has 14 amino acids. From germline, CDR1 is SGDLS and CDR2 YYNGEE. V was clipped by 0 bases and J by 10 bases, with 11 bases between them. CDR3 DNA: TGTGCCAGCAGCGTAGCTACTGGGGGGTCACCCCTCCACTTT. It codes for CASSVATGGSPLHF.

V is TRBV13 and J is TRBJ2-4; 13 bases align to TRBD2. V dropped 5 bases and J dropped 1; count of bases not matched to a gene: 11. Germline V lookup: CDR1 PRHDT, CDR2 FYEKMQ (reference sequence). This CDR3 comprises 19 residues. As DNA, the CDR3 is TGTGCCAGCAGCGGACGGACTAGCGGGAGAGGGATGGCCAAAAACATTCAGTACTTC. Translated: CASSGRTSGRGMAKNIQYF.

The gene calls are TRBV10-3 and TRBJ2-6; tentative D call: TRBD1 (5 bases). This CDR3 has 16 residues. Germline CDR1 reads ENHRY; CDR2 reads SYGVKD. V lost 2 bases to trimming and J lost 1 base, with 9 bases between them. CDR3 coding DNA: TGTGCCATCAGTGAGCTCGACAGTTCTGGGGCCAACGTCCTGACTTTC. Translating gives CAISELDSSGANVLTF.

This clone was detected once. V gene TRBV2 combines with J gene TRBJ2-7, with D maybe TRBD2 (5 bases). CDR1 and CDR2 (germline): SNHLY, FYNNEI. Deletions cut 2 bases from V and 3 bases from J, with 11 bases between. The CDR3 loop spans 14 amino acids. CDR3 bases: TGTGCCAGCAGTGAAAACTGGAGGAACTACGAGCAGTACTTC. Protein product: CASSENWRNYEQYF.

The chain combines TRBV19 with TRBJ2-3; D unclear. Deletions cut 6 bases from V and 2 bases from J, with 6 bases between. The CDR3 has 12 residues. CDR1 LNHDA and CDR2 SQIVND come from the germline V gene (reference sequence). CDR3 sequence reads: CASSQDTDTQYF. The CDR3 region has the DNA TGTGCCAGTAGCCAGGACACAGATACGCAGTATTTT. Filled out from reference TRBV19 and TRBJ2-3, the complete variable domain reads DGGITQSPKYLFRKEGQNVTLSCEQNLNHDAMYWYRQDPGQGLRLIYYSQIVNDFQKGDIAEGYSVSREKKESFPLTVTSAQKNPTAFYLCASSQDTDTQYFGPGTRLTVL.

This clone was observed once. The chain employs TRBV12-3 or TRBV12-4 and TRBJ2-1, with D possibly TRBD2 on 5 matching bases. The CDR3 loop spans 13 amino acids. The V and J ends lost 1 base and 12 bases respectively, with 13 bases between them. The CDR3 loop reads CASSLDGPRGQFF. DNA of the CDR3: TGTGCCAGCAGTTTAGACGGGCCCCGGGGGCAGTTCTTC.

V usage is TRBV29-1 and J usage is TRBJ1-2; D uncertain. The CDR3 consists of 13 residues. The V gene lost 5 bases and the J gene lost 0 bases, with 10 bases spanning the gap. Germline assignment: CDR1 SQVTM and CDR2 ANQGSEA. The CDR3 region is CSVPGTPNYGYTF. The CDR3 DNA is TGCAGCGTTCCAGGAACTCCTAACTATGGCTACACCTTC.

The CDR3 spells CASSLWAERQYF. As DNA, the CDR3 is TGTGCCAGCAGCTTATGGGCAGAGAGGCAGTATTTT. This chain uses TRBV7-2 with TRBJ2-3; D not certain. The CDR3 covers 12 residues. Per germline, CDR1 SGHTA and CDR2 FQGNSA. With 2 bases removed from V and 11 bases from J, the gap between germline ends came to 11 bases.

This clone showed up just once. This chain connects TRBV7-8 to TRBJ2-7, with D maybe TRBD2 (5 bases). CDR3 size: 16 residues. Germline CDR1 SGHVS, CDR2 FQNEAQ. The V gene lost 1 base and the J gene lost 2 bases, with 15 bases spanning the gap. CDR3 loop: CASSLGTEDWAYEQYF. In DNA, the CDR3 is TGTGCCAGCAGCTTAGGGACGGAGGATTGGGCCTACGAGCAGTACTTC. Based on the CDR3 plus reference TRBV7-8 and TRBJ2-7, the full variable domain is GAGVSQSPRYKVAKRGQDVALRCDPISGHVSLFWYQQALGQGPEFLTYFQNEAQLDKSGLPSDRFFAERPEGSVSTLKIQRTQQEDSAVYLCASSLGTEDWAYEQYFGPGTRLTVT.

The V and J genes are TRBV6-5 and TRBJ2-7, with D possibly matching TRBD1 (6 bases). Trimming cost V 5 bases and J 7 bases, with 18 bases left between them. Germline V lookup: CDR1 MNHEY, CDR2 SVGAGI. The CDR3 has 14 residues. CDR3 nucleotides: TGTGCCAGCAGTCAACAGGGTCAGATGGGTGAGCAGTACTTC. Protein product: CASSQQGQMGEQYF.

The chain uses TRBV19 and TRBJ2-2, with 7 bases matching TRBD1. The CDR3 is 14 residues long. CDR1 is LNHDA and CDR2 is SQIVND in the germline V gene (reference sequence). V lost 10 bases, J lost 4 bases, and 9 bases stayed unmatched. Here the CDR3 reads CATQEGARTGELFF. The CDR3 region has the DNA TGTGCCACTCAAGAGGGGGCGCGCACCGGGGAGCTGTTTTTT.

In DNA form, the CDR3 reads TGTGCCACTTTGACAGGAGGCACAGATACGCAGTATTTT. The encoded protein is CATLTGGTDTQYF. The rearrangement uses TRBV10-3 and TRBJ2-3; D possibly corresponds to TRBD1 (6 bases). CDR3 length: 13 amino acids. Per germline, CDR1 ENHRY and CDR2 SYGVKD. V shed 10 bases and J shed 1 base, with 12 bases lying between them.

The chain couples TRBV7-2 to TRBJ2-5; 9 bases line up with TRBD2. This CDR3 is 15 amino acids long. Germline trimming cut 5 bases from V and 5 bases from J; bases unmatched to any gene: 9. The germline gives CDR1 SGHTA, CDR2 FQGNSA. Written as DNA, the CDR3 is TGTGCCAGCAGCGCTCCTCCGGGACTAGCCGAGACCCAGTACTTC. It codes for CASSAPPGLAETQYF.

This sequence joins TRBV6-5 and TRBJ1-1, with a possible D match to TRBD1 (5 bases). Germline V gene data show CDR1 as MNHEY and CDR2 as SVGAGI. Trimming took 6 bases from V and 0 from J, leaving 11 bases between them. This CDR3 is 14 amino acids long. The chain's CDR3 is CASSYGAMNTEAFF. CDR3 nucleotide sequence: TGTGCCAGCAGCTACGGGGCTATGAACACTGAAGCTTTCTTT.

The chain recombines TRBV4-1 with TRBJ2-1; 12 nucleotides align to TRBD2. Germline CDR1 reads MGHRA; CDR2 reads YSYEKL. CDR3 length: 17 amino acids. The ends lost 1 base at V and 5 bases at J; junction bases unmatched: 6. CDR3 DNA sequence: TGCGCCAGCAGCCAAGCGCGACTAGCGGGAGCGGACAATGAGCAGTTCTTC. This sequence encodes CASSQARLAGADNEQFF.

The chain couples TRBV7-2 to TRBJ2-7; 8 bases fit TRBD2. CDR3 length: 14 amino acids. With V trimmed by 2 bases and J by 5 bases, 5 bases remained unmatched. Germline V gene data show CDR1 as SGHTA and CDR2 as FQGNSA. In DNA, the CDR3 is TGTGCCAGCAGCTTATCGGGAGGGGGTCACGAGCAGTACTTC. This sequence encodes CASSLSGGGHEQYF.

The chain recombines TRBV16 with TRBJ2-7; D is undetermined. The germline gives CDR1 KGHSY, CDR2 FQNENV. CDR3 length equals 13 residues. V shed 2 bases and J shed 0 bases, with 5 bases lying between them. The CDR3 is CASSQALSYEQYF. The CDR3 DNA is TGTGCCAGCAGCCAAGCGCTCTCCTACGAGCAGTACTTC.

The V gene is TRBV4-3, the J gene TRBJ1-6, with a possible D match to TRBD1 (6 bases). This CDR3 spans 14 amino acids. Germline CDR1 reads LGHNA; CDR2 reads YSLEER. Between the trimmed V and J ends, which lost 4 bases and 5 bases, there was a span of 9 bases. The CDR3 nucleotides are TGCGCCAGCAGCCTCTCAGGGGATAATTCACCCCTCCACTTT. As protein: CASSLSGDNSPLHF.

This rearrangement joins TRBV4-2 to TRBJ2-1; 11 nucleotides align to TRBD2. The CDR3 extends over 16 amino acids. Germline-derived CDR1 and CDR2 are LGHNA and YNFKEQ. Losses at the gene ends were 0 bases for V and 3 bases for J; bases not matched to a gene: 1. The CDR3 region is CASSQELAGDYNEQFF. The CDR3 bases are TGTGCCAGCAGCCAAGAACTAGCGGGGGACTACAATGAGCAGTTCTTC.

The rearrangement uses TRBV12-5 and TRBJ2-1, with 12 bases matching TRBD1. Germline loops: CDR1 LGHNT, CDR2 FRNRAP. This CDR3 is 16 amino acids long. With 0 bases clipped from V and 7 bases from J, the junction kept 4 bases outside the gene matches. The CDR3 coding sequence is TGTGCTAGTGGTTTGGTAAGGGACAGGGGGCATAATGAGCAGTTCTTC. It translates to CASGLVRDRGHNEQFF.

The CDR3 nucleotides are TGTGCCAGCAGCCCAATTCGGGCAGGGCTCACCGGGGAGCTGTTTTTT. This gives the protein CASSPIRAGLTGELFF. The rearrangement links TRBV7-8 to TRBJ2-2, with a weak D call TRBD1 (5 bases). There are 16 residues in the CDR3. CDR1 is SGHVS and CDR2 is FQNEAQ in the germline V gene. Trimming shortened V by 5 bases and J by 4 bases, and 17 bases separated the two germline ends.